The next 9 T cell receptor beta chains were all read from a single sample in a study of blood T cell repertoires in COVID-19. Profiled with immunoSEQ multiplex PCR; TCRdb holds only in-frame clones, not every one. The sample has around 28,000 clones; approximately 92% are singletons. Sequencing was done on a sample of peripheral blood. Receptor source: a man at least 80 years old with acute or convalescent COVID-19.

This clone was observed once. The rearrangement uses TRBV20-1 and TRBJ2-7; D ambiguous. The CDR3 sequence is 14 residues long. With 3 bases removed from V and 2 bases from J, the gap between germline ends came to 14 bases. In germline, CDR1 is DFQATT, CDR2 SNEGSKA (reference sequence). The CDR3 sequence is CSASIMATPYEQYF. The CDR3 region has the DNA TGCAGTGCTAGTATCATGGCGACACCCTACGAGCAGTACTTC.

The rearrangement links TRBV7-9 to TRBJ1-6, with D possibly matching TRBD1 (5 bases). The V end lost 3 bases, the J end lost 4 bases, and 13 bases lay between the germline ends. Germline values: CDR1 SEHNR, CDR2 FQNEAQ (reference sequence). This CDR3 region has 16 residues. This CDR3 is CASSFLGGDYNSPLHF. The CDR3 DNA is TGTGCCAGCAGCTTCCTCGGAGGGGATTATAATTCACCCCTCCACTTT.

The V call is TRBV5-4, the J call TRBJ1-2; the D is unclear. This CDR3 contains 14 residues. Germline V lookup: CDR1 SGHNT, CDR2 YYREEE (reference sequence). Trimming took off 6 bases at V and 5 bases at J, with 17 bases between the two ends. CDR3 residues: CASNPDPGGYGYTF. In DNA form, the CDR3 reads TGTGCCAGCAACCCTGACCCCGGCGGATATGGCTACACCTTC.

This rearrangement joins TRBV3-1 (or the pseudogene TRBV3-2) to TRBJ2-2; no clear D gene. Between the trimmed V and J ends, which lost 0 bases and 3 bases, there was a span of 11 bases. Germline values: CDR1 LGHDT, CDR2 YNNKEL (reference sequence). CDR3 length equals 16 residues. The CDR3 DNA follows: TGTGCCAGCAGCCAAGAAGTGCGAACCCACACCGGGGAGCTGTTTTTT. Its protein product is CASSQEVRTHTGELFF.

The CDR3 coding sequence is TGTGCCAGCGCCCCCGGGGCAGATACGCAGTATTTT. Encoded protein: CASAPGADTQYF. The chain uses TRBV7-2 and TRBJ2-3; maybe TRBD2 (5 bases). The ends were cut back, 8 bases at V and 4 bases at J, with 10 bases in the middle. Germline CDR1 reads SGHTA; CDR2 reads FQGNSA. The CDR3 is 12 residues long.

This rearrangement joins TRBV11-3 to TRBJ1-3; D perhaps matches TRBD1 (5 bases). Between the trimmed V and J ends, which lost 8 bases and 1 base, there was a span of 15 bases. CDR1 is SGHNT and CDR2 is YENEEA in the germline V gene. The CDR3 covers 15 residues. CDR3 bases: TGTGCCAGCCGGATGGGGGGTCGTTCTGGAAACACCATATATTTT. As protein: CASRMGGRSGNTIYF. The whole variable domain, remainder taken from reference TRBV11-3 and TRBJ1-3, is EAGVVQSPRYKIIEKKQPVAFWCNPISGHNTLYWYLQNLGQGPELLIRYENEEAVDDSQLPKDRFSAERLKGVDSTLKIQPAELGDSAVYLCASRMGGRSGNTIYFGEGSWLTVV.

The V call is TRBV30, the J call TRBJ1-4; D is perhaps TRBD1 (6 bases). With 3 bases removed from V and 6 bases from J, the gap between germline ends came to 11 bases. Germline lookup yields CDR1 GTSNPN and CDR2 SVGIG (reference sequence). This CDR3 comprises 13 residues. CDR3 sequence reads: CAWRAGEYEKLFF. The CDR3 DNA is TGTGCCTGGAGGGCAGGGGAATATGAAAAACTGTTTTTT.

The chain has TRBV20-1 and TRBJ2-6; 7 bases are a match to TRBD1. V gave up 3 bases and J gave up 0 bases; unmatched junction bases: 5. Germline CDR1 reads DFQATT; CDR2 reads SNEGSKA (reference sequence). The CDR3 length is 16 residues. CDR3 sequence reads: CSASGQDRSGANVLTF. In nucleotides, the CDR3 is TGCAGTGCTAGTGGACAGGACCGCTCTGGGGCCAACGTCCTGACTTTC.

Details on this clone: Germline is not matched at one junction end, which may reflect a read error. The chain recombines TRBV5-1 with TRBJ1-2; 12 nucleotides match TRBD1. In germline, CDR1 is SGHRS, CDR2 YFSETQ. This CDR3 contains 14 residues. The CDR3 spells CASSLAGTGGAGAF. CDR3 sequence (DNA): TGCGCCAGCAGCTTGGCCGGGACAGGGGGCGCCGGCGCCTTC.